Listed below are T cell receptor beta chains from one sample, sequenced in a study of T cell repertoires in cytomegalovirus infection. TCRdb reprocessed the reads via MiXCR and lists one record per CDR3 protein. The sample yields roughly 500,000 distinct CDR3 sequences, 16% seen once. The sequencing sample was made of CD8+ T cells from PBMCs. All receptors come from a human donor in good health (CMV status not recorded). Some clones in this sample may be carry-over from other donors' samples. Each CDR3 is given with its conserved first and last residue. A D gene is named only where the DNA matches it firmly. Not every row has a clone size; where given, it reads once, few, many or a size class.

clone_size: few; v_call: TRBV6-4; d_call: TRBD2; j_call: TRBJ2-3; cdr3_nt: TGTGCCAGCAGTGACTCTAGCGGGGGGGCAGATACGCAGTATTTT; cdr3_aa: CASSDSSGGADTQYF
clone_size: few; v_call: TRBV6-1; d_call: -; j_call: TRBJ2-7; cdr3_nt: TGTGCCAGCACCGAAGGGGGCTACGAGCAGTACTTC; cdr3_aa: CASTEGGYEQYF
clone_size: -; v_call: TRBV5-1; d_call: TRBD1; j_call: TRBJ1-1; cdr3_nt: TGCGCCAGCAGCTCGGCCGGGACAGGGCCCACTGAAGCTTTCTTT; cdr3_aa: CASSSAGTGPTEAFF
clone_size: few; v_call: TRBV25-1; d_call: -; j_call: TRBJ1-1; cdr3_nt: TGTGCCAGCAGTTCTATACTGTCCGGGAACACTGAAGCTTTCTTT; cdr3_aa: CASSSILSGNTEAFF
clone_size: -; v_call: TRBV27; d_call: -; j_call: TRBJ1-1; cdr3_nt: TGTGCCAGCAGTCTGGGAGTGGATAACACTGAAGCTTTCTTT; cdr3_aa: CASSLGVDNTEAFF
clone_size: many; v_call: TRBV4-1; d_call: -; j_call: TRBJ1-1; cdr3_nt: TGCGCCAGCAGCCAAAGAAACAGGGAGAACACTGAAGCTTTCTTT; cdr3_aa: CASSQRNRENTEAFF
clone_size: -; v_call: TRBV3-1; d_call: TRBD1; j_call: TRBJ2-1; cdr3_nt: TGTGCCAGCAGCCAAGAACGGGGACAGAGCTCCTACAATGAGCAGTTCTTC; cdr3_aa: CASSQERGQSSYNEQFF
clone_size: many; v_call: TRBV7-4; d_call: -; j_call: TRBJ2-7; cdr3_nt: TGTGCCAGCAGTTTAGGGGGGGACGGGGGGCCAAACTACGAGCAGTACTTC; cdr3_aa: CASSLGGDGGPNYEQYF
clone_size: many; v_call: TRBV9; d_call: -; j_call: TRBJ2-3; cdr3_nt: TGTGCCAGCAGCCCATCGGGACGTAGCACAGATACGCAGTATTTT; cdr3_aa: CASSPSGRSTDTQYF
clone_size: many; v_call: TRBV7-2; d_call: -; j_call: TRBJ2-1; cdr3_nt: TGTGCCAGCAGATTAGAGGTAGCGGTCGAGCAGTTCTTC; cdr3_aa: CASRLEVAVEQFF
clone_size: -; v_call: TRBV27; d_call: -; j_call: TRBJ1-1; cdr3_nt: TGTGCCAGCAGTTTAAGACAGTCGGGGCACACTGAAGCTTTCTTT; cdr3_aa: CASSLRQSGHTEAFF
clone_size: many; v_call: TRBV6-5; d_call: -; j_call: TRBJ2-7; cdr3_nt: TGTGCCAGCAGTTACTCTGGGGCCCGGGAGCAGTACTTC; cdr3_aa: CASSYSGAREQYF
clone_size: few; v_call: TRBV6-2/TRBV6-3; d_call: -; j_call: TRBJ2-1; cdr3_nt: TGTGCCAGCAGATTAACGGACATCAGCTCCTACAATGAGCAGTTCTTC; cdr3_aa: CASRLTDISSYNEQFF
clone_size: few; v_call: TRBV6-5; d_call: -; j_call: TRBJ1-2; cdr3_nt: TGTGCCAGCAGTTCCCCTCGCCTCTATGGCTACACCTTC; cdr3_aa: CASSSPRLYGYTF
clone_size: few; v_call: TRBV14; d_call: -; j_call: TRBJ1-2; cdr3_nt: TGTGCCAGCAGCCAAGAACCCAGGGCGGTTAATGGCTACACCTTC; cdr3_aa: CASSQEPRAVNGYTF
clone_size: -; v_call: TRBV27; d_call: -; j_call: TRBJ1-5; cdr3_nt: TGTGCCAGCAGGCAACAGGGATGGGAGCAGCCCCAGCATTTT; cdr3_aa: CASRQQGWEQPQHF
clone_size: few; v_call: TRBV20-1; d_call: -; j_call: TRBJ2-4; cdr3_nt: TGCAGTGCTAGAATCCGGGACACATACATTCAGTACTTC; cdr3_aa: CSARIRDTYIQYF
clone_size: -; v_call: TRBV24-1; d_call: -; j_call: TRBJ2-3; cdr3_nt: TGTGCCACCAGTGACCCGACAGGACCCACAGATACGCAGTATTTT; cdr3_aa: CATSDPTGPTDTQYF